This T cell receptor beta chain was sequenced during a study of CD8 T cells in ankylosing spondylitis. Study-wide findings and caveats: A TCR beta motif made of eight highly homologous variants seemed typical of ankylosing spondylitis blood. It was reported that disease-linked clones were significantly enriched in matched ankylosing spondylitis synovial fluid.

CDR3 length equals 15 residues. Germline assignment: CDR1 MNHNS and CDR2 SASEGT. The V and J ends lost 5 bases and 1 base respectively, with 14 bases between them. This clonotype was counted ten times or more. Its antigen is still unknown. In TCRdb, the 5' RACE reads were re-called with MiXCR into one record per CDR3 protein. The profile shows roughly 100,000 distinct CDR3 sequences, over 6.5% of them singletons. The sequence came from a male donor with ankylosing spondylitis or in good health (not recorded which). Sequencing used blood, either unsorted or a sorted T cell fraction (not recorded which). The J gene is TRBJ1-1, the V gene TRBV6-1; D not resolved. CDR3 coding DNA: TGTGCCAGCAGTCGCCGGCAGACGGGGAACACTGAAGCTTTCTTT. It encodes CASSRRQTGNTEAFF.